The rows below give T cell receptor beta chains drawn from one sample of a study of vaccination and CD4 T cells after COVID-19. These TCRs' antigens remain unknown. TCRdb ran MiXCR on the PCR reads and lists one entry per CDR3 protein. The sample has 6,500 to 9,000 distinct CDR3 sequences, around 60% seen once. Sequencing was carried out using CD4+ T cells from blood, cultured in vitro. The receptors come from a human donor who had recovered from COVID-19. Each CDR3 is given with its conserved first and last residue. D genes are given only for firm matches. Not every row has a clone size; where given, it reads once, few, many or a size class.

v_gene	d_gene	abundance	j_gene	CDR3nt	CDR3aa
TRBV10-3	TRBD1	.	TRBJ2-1	TGTGCCAGTACTGTAAGGGGGCACTCCTACAATGAGCAGTTCTTC	CASTVRGHSYNEQFF
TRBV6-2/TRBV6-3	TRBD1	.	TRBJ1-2	TGTGCCAGCAGTTACTCGGCCAGAGCGGACAGGGGCTATGGCTACACCTTC	CASSYSARADRGYGYTF
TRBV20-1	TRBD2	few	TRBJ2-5	TGCAGTGCTCTCCCATTCCCGGCTAGCGGGAGGGGGATACAAGAGACCCAGTACTTC	CSALPFPASGRGIQETQYF
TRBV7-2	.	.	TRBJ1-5	TGTGCCAGCAGCTTCGTTACCAGGGGTGGCCAGCCCCAGCATTTT	CASSFVTRGGQPQHF
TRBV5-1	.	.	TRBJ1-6	TGCGCCAGCAGCTTGGAACCCCACTCGAATTCACCCCTCCACTTT	CASSLEPHSNSPLHF
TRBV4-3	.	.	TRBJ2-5	TGCGCCAGCAGCCAAAGACTCCGAGAGACCCAGTACTTC	CASSQRLRETQYF
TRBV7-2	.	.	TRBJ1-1	TGTGCCAGCAGCTTCGACGGACTAGTTGAAGCTTTCTTT	CASSFDGLVEAFF
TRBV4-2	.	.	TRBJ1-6	TGTGCCAGCAGCCAAGATGTTAAAGGGATAAATTCACCCCTCCACTTT	CASSQDVKGINSPLHF
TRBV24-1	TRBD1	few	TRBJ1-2	TGTGCCACCAGTGCGGACAGGAACTATGGCTACACCTTC	CATSADRNYGYTF
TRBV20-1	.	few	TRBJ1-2	TGCAGTGCTAGAGATCAAAGGGGAATCACTGGCTACACCTTC	CSARDQRGITGYTF
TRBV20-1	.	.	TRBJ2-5	TGCAGTGCTAGAGATCCCAGGGCGGACCAAGAGACCCAGTACTTC	CSARDPRADQETQYF
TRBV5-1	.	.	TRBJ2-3	TGCGCCAGCAGCTTGGACAGGGGCACAGATACGCAGTATTTT	CASSLDRGTDTQYF
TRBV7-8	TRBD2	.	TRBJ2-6	TGTGCCAGCAGCGGACGACTGGGACTAGCGGGAGACTCTGGGGCCAACGTCCTGACTTTC	CASSGRLGLAGDSGANVLTF
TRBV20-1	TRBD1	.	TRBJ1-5	TGCAGTGCTAGAGATCGCGTCAGGGGGCTCGGTCAGCCCCAGCATTTT	CSARDRVRGLGQPQHF
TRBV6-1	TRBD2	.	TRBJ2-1	TGTGCCAGCAGGTTGTTAGCGGGGGCCAGGTACAATGAGCAGTTCTTC	CASRLLAGARYNEQFF
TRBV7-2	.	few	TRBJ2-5	TGTGCCAGCAGCTTAGTAGCAGCTCAAGAGACCCAGTACTTC	CASSLVAAQETQYF
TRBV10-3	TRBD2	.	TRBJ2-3	TGTGCCACATCCAGCGGGGAAACAGATACACAGTATTTT	CATSSGETDTQYF
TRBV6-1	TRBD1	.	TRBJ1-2	TGTGCCAGCAGAAAACAACAGGGGGGTAACTATGGCTACACCTTC	CASRKQQGGNYGYTF
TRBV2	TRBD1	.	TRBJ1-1	TGTGCCAGCAGTGAATTGCCAGGGGGGAACACTGAAGCTTTCTTT	CASSELPGGNTEAFF
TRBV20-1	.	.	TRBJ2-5	TGCAGTGCTAGAGATGTTAGCAGGATCCAAGAGACCCAGTACTTC	CSARDVSRIQETQYF
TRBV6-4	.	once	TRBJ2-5	TGTGCCAGCAGTGAAGATGGTGGGAAGACCCAGTACTTC	CASSEDGGKTQYF
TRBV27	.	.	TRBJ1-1	TGTGCCAGCAGTTTATTGGGTACACGCCGACGTGGGGGGACTGAAGCTTTCTTT	CASSLLGTRRRGGTEAFF
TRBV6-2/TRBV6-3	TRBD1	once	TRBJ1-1	TGTGCCAGCAGCGACCCGTCGGGACAGGGGGCAAATAGGGCTGAAGCTTTCTTT	CASSDPSGQGANRAEAFF
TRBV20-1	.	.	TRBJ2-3	TGCAGTGCCCGCTCAGCGGGTAATACAGATACGCAGTATTTT	CSARSAGNTDTQYF
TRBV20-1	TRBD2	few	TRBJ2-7	TGCAGTGCTAGAAAACCGGGACTAGGTAACGAGCAGTACTTC	CSARKPGLGNEQYF
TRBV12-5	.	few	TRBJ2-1	TGTGCTAGTGGTTTTGGTGGGTACAATGAGCAGTTCTTC	CASGFGGYNEQFF
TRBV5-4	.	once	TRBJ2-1	TGTGCCAGCAGCTTGGAGGCCCGCGAGGACAATGAGCAGTTCTTC	CASSLEAREDNEQFF
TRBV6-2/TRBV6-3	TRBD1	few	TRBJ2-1	TGTGCCAGCACCGTCGACAGGGGCTATGAGCAGTTCTTC	CASTVDRGYEQFF
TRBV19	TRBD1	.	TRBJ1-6	TGTGCCAGTAGTGAGGGGACAGAATATAATTCACCCCTCCACTTT	CASSEGTEYNSPLHF
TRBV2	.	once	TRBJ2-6	TGTGCCAGCAGTGGAAACCTAGATACCTCTGGGGCCAACGTCCTGACTTTC	CASSGNLDTSGANVLTF
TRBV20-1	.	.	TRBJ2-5	TGCAGTGCTAGAGATCGTAGGGGATCTGAGACCCAGTACTTC	CSARDRRGSETQYF
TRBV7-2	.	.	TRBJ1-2	TGTGCCAGCAACATGGACCGACACTATGGCTACACCTTC	CASNMDRHYGYTF
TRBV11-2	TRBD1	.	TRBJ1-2	TGTGCCAGCAGCTTAGGATCAGGGGGGACTAACTATGGCTACACCTTC	CASSLGSGGTNYGYTF
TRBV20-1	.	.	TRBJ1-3	TGCAGTGCTAGCGCCGAGGGGGCTGGAAACACCATATATTTT	CSASAEGAGNTIYF
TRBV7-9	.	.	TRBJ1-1	TGTGCCAGCAGCTTAGCGGAGTTGTATGAAGCTTTCTTT	CASSLAELYEAFF
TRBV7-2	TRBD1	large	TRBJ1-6	TGTGCCAGCAGCTCGCGACAGGGAGGGGGTTCACCCCTCCACTTT	CASSSRQGGGSPLHF
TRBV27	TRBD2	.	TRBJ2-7	TGTGCCAGCAGTCCCCGCCCTCTCGGGGGAGGGCTCCCTAATAGGGGCGAGCAGTACTTC	CASSPRPLGGGLPNRGEQYF
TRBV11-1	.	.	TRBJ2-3	TGTGCCAGCAGCTTACCCGAGTTGGGGGCGGATACGCAGTATTTT	CASSLPELGADTQYF
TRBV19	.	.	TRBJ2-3	TGTGCCAGTAGTATAGACCTTTCGGCTACGCAGTATTTT	CASSIDLSATQYF
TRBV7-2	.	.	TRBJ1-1	TGTGCCAGCAGCTTAGGAGGGCCCGGAGAGAAATTT	CASSLGGPGEKF
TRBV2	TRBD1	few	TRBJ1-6	TGTGCCAGCATGCTAATCGGGACAGGGGTTTCACCCCTCCACTTT	CASMLIGTGVSPLHF
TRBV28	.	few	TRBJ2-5	TGTGCCAGCAGGGGGTGGGGGACCCAGTACTTC	CASRGWGTQYF
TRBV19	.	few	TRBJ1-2	TGTGCCAGTAGTAAACAGGATAACTATGGCTACACCTTC	CASSKQDNYGYTF
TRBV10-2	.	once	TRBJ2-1	TGCGCCAGCAGTGACAATGAGCAGTTCTTC	CASSDNEQFF
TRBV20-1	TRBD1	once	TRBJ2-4	TGCAGTGCTACCGCGAAACCGGGGGACAGGGGAGCCAAAAACATTCAGTACTTC	CSATAKPGDRGAKNIQYF
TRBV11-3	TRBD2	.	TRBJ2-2	TGTGCCAGCAGCGGGGGAGGGCTAAACACCGGGGAGCTGTTTTTT	CASSGGGLNTGELFF
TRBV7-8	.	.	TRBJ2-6	TGTGCCAGCACCCCTAGTGGGGGAGCTGGGGCCAACGTCCTGACTTTC	CASTPSGGAGANVLTF
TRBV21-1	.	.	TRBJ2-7	TGTGCCAGCAGCAGAGGCCTAGCGGGGGCTTGGGGGGAGCAGTACTTC	CASSRGLAGAWGEQYF
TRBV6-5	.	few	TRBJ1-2	TGTGCCAGCAGTTACTCGAAGGATTGGTATGGCTACACCTTC	CASSYSKDWYGYTF
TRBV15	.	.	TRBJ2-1	TGTGCCACCAGCAGTAGGGGCCCTGGGGGGCAGTTCTTC	CATSSRGPGGQFF
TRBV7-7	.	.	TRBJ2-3	TGTGCTAGCAGCTCCCCCGATACGCAGTATTTT	CASSSPDTQYF
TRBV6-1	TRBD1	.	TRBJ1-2	TGTGCCATCCCGCGGGGACAGGGGTATGGCTACACCTTC	CAIPRGQGYGYTF
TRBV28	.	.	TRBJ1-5	TGTGCCAGCTCCGGCGGGGGGGGCCCAAAGCCCCAGCATTTT	CASSGGGGPKPQHF
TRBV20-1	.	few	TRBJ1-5	TGCAGTGCTATTCTCAGGGGTCAGCCCCAGCATTTT	CSAILRGQPQHF
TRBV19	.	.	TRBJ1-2	TGTGCCAGTAGTATAGATTACTATGGCTACACCTTC	CASSIDYYGYTF